A selection of T cell receptor beta chains follows, all from one sample in a study of T cell repertoires in cytomegalovirus infection. A single record per CDR3 protein comes from TCRdb applying MiXCR to the reads. Found here are approximately 500,000 distinct CDR3 sequences, less than 30% of them singletons; the top ten hold around 13%. Material for sequencing was PBMCs. The receptors stem from a human donor in good health (CMV status not recorded). Some clones in this sample may be carry-over from other donors' samples. The CDR3 runs from the conserved cysteine through the conserved F or W. A D gene is named only where the DNA matches it firmly. Where a row states a size, it is once, few, many or the class of an expanded clone; other rows omit it.

TGTGCCAGCTCACCAAGGACCACGATAGGAATAGACTATGGCTACACCTTC,CASSPRTTIGIDYGYTF,NA,few,TRBV18,TRBJ1-2
TGTGCCAGTGCCGGAGCAGTCTACGAGCAGTACTTC,CASAGAVYEQYF,NA,NA,TRBV6-5,TRBJ2-7
TGCAGTGCTAGCCCACCCGGGCGGGGGGCAGTAGGAAACACCATATATTTT,CSASPPGRGAVGNTIYF,NA,few,TRBV20-1,TRBJ1-3
TGTGCCAGCAGTTATCCCCTAGCGGGGTACAATGAGCAGTTCTTC,CASSYPLAGYNEQFF,TRBD2,NA,TRBV6-2/TRBV6-3,TRBJ2-1
TGTGCCATCAGTGGCGGGACTAGCGGAAGCTCCTACAATGAGCAGTTCTTC,CAISGGTSGSSYNEQFF,TRBD2,NA,TRBV10-3,TRBJ2-1
TGTGCCAGCAGCCGTACTAGCGGGGGCTACGAGCAGTACTTC,CASSRTSGGYEQYF,TRBD2,NA,TRBV6-1,TRBJ2-7
TGTGCCAGCAGCTTGTACACAGGCACCACTGAAGCTTTCTTT,CASSLYTGTTEAFF,NA,few,TRBV5-5,TRBJ1-1
TGTGCCAGCAGAAAGGAGGGGCGGGCGGACATTCAGTACTTC,CASRKEGRADIQYF,NA,many,TRBV7-8,TRBJ2-4
TGTGCCAGCTCAACAGCCCCCGGGGGGAGCAATCAGCCCCAGCATTTT,CASSTAPGGSNQPQHF,NA,NA,TRBV18,TRBJ1-5
TGTGCCAGCAGTTACTCGAGAGGCGGGACAGGGAAGTGGTACGAGCAGTACTTC,CASSYSRGGTGKWYEQYF,TRBD1,NA,TRBV6-2/TRBV6-3,TRBJ2-7
TGTGCCAGCAGCCCTCCGCCTAGCGCTTCCTACAATGAGCAGTTCTTC,CASSPPPSASYNEQFF,NA,few,TRBV7-8,TRBJ2-1
TGTGCCAGCAGTTTACAGGGGTTTTATGGAAACACCATATATTTT,CASSLQGFYGNTIYF,NA,NA,TRBV12-3/TRBV12-4,TRBJ1-3
TGTGCCAGCAGTTACTCGAGGGAGGCGAGCTCCTACGAGCAGTACTTC,CASSYSREASSYEQYF,NA,NA,TRBV6-2/TRBV6-3,TRBJ2-7
TGTGCCACCACTCGTCCCTCGGGACAGACTAGCACAGATACGCAGTATTTT,CATTRPSGQTSTDTQYF,TRBD1,many,TRBV10-3,TRBJ2-3
TGTGCCAGCAGTTTTTCGGGGGGTCAGCAAGAGACCCAGTACTTC,CASSFSGGQQETQYF,TRBD2,NA,TRBV28,TRBJ2-5
TGCGCCAGCAGCATGGACTCCCCGAACACCGGGGAGCTGTTTTTT,CASSMDSPNTGELFF,NA,NA,TRBV5-1,TRBJ2-2
TGTGCCAGCAGTCCAACTCCCTTTCTAGCGGACATCTACGAGCAGTACTTC,CASSPTPFLADIYEQYF,TRBD2,many,TRBV7-2,TRBJ2-7
TGTGCCAGTAGTGCCCTTACAGGGGAAGCCAAAAACATTCAGTACTTC,CASSALTGEAKNIQYF,TRBD1,NA,TRBV19,TRBJ2-4